This T cell receptor (beta chain) was retrieved from a study of blood T cell repertoires in COVID-19. About the research overall: Researchers got acute and convalescent COVID-19 samples from the United States, Italy and Spain. T cells, B-cell-depleted T cells, or PBMCs supplied cDNA or gDNA.

V lost 7 bases to trimming and J lost 2 bases, with 13 bases between them. The CDR3 totals 14 residues. Germline V gives CDR1 SGHDT, CDR2 YYEEEE. Clones were sequenced by immunoSEQ multiplex PCR, and TCRdb holds only the in-frame ones, with some missing. This table holds approximately 200,000 clones, 87% found once. This clonotype was obtained from a man aged 55-75 years who had recovered from COVID-19. Sequenced sample: peripheral blood. The chain combines TRBV5-6 with TRBJ1-3; possibly TRBD1 for D (5 bases). CDR3 region: CASLRGGTGNTIYF. In DNA, the CDR3 is TGTGCCAGCTTACGGGGGGGAACTGGAAACACCATATATTTT. The full variable domain, its missing parts supplied by reference TRBV5-6 and TRBJ1-3, is DAGVTQSPTHLIKTRGQQVTLRCSPKSGHDTVSWYQQALGQGPQFIFQYYEEEERQRGNFPDRFSGHQFPNYSSELNVNALLLGDSALYLCASLRGGTGNTIYFGEGSWLTVV.